The sequence of this T cell receptor beta chain was determined in a study of T cells in Graves' hyperthyroidism and ophthalmopathy. This clonotype has a count of ten or more. The CDR3 is 16 residues long. Germline assignment: CDR1 KGHSH and CDR2 LQKENI. Trimming removed 3 bases from V and 5 bases from J; junction bases left unmatched: 2. Authors of the study amplified TCR beta CDR3 regions from RNA transcripts. With the HTBI primer set, the TCR CDR3 went through a first round of RT-PCR. MiXCR, run by TCRdb on the multiplex PCR reads, gives a single entry per CDR3 protein. The data hold some 370,000 distinct CDR3 sequences, with roughly 13% observed a single time.

The source of this sequence is a man in his fifties or sixties with Graves' ophthalmopathy. This rearrangement joins TRBV18 to TRBJ2-2, with TRBD2 identical over 14 bases. Sequencing was performed on blood. DNA of the CDR3: TGTGCCAGCTCACCCGGGACTAGCGGGAGAACCGGGGAGCTGTTTTTT. It encodes CASSPGTSGRTGELFF.